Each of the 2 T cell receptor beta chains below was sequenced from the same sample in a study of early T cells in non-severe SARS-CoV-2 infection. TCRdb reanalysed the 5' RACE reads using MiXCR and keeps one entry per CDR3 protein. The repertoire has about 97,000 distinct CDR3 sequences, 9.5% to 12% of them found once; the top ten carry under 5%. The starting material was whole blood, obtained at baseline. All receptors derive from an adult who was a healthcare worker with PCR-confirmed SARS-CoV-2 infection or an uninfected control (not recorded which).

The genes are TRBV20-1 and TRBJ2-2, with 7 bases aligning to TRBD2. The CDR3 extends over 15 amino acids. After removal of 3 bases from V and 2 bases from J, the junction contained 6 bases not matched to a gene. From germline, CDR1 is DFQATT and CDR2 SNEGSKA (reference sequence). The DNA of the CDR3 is TGCAGTGCTAGTAAGGCGGGAGTAAACACCGGGGAGCTGTTTTTT. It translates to CSASKAGVNTGELFF.

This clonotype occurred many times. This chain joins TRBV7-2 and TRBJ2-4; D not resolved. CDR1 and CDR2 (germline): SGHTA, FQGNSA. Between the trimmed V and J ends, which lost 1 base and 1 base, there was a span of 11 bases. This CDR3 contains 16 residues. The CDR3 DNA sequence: TGTGCCAGCAGCTTAGTGGGTACCACGGCCAAAAACATTCAGTACTTC. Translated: CASSLVGTTAKNIQYF.